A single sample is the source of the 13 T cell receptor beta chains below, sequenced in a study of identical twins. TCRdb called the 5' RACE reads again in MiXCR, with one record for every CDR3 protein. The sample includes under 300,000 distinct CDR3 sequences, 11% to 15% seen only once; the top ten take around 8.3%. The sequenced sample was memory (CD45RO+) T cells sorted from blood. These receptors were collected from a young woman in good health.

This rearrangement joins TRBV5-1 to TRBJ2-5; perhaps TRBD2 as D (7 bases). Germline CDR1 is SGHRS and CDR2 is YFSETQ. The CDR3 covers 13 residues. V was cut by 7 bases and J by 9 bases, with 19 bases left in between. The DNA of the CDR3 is TGCGCCAGCGAACAGACGGGGGGCCAGGCCCAGTACTTC. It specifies CASEQTGGQAQYF.

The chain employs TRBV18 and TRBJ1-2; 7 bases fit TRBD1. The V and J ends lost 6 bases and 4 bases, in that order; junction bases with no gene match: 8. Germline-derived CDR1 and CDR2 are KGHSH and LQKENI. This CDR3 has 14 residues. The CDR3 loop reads CASSSEGGSYGYTF. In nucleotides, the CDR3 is TGTGCCAGCTCGAGTGAAGGGGGCAGCTATGGCTACACCTTC. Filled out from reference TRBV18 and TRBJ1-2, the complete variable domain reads NAGVMQNPRHLVRRRGQEARLRCSPMKGHSHVYWYRQLPEEGLKFMVYLQKENIIDESGMPKERFSAEFPKEGPSILRIQQVVRGDSAAYFCASSSEGGSYGYTFGSGTRLTVV.

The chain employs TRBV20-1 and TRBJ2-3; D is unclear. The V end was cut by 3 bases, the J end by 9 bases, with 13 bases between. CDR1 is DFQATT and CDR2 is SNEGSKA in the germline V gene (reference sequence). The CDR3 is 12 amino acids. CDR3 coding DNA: TGCAGTGCTAGTGTGGGCTCCCACACGCAGTATTTT. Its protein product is CSASVGSHTQYF.

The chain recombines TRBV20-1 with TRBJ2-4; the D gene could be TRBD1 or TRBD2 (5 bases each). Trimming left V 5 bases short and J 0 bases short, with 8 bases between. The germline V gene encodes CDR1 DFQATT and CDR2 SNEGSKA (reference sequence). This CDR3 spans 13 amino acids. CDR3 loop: CSAAGTAKNIQYF. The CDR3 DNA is TGCAGTGCTGCCGGGACAGCCAAAAACATTCAGTACTTC.

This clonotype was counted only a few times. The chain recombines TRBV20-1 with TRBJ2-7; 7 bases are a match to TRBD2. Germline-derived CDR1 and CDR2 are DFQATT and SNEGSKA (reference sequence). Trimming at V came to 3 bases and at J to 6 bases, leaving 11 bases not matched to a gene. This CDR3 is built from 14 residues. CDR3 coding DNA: TGCAGTGCTAGTAGCCAGCGGGGAAGGGGCGAGCAGTACTTC. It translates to CSASSQRGRGEQYF.

The CDR3 here is CASSSAIYEQYF. CDR3 nucleotides: TGTGCCAGCAGCTCTGCTATCTACGAGCAGTACTTC. V gene TRBV6-6 combines with J gene TRBJ2-7; D unresolved. CDR3 length equals 12 residues. Germline V CDR1 and CDR2: MNHNY, SVGAGI (reference sequence). With 6 bases removed from V and 3 bases from J, the gap between germline ends came to 9 bases.

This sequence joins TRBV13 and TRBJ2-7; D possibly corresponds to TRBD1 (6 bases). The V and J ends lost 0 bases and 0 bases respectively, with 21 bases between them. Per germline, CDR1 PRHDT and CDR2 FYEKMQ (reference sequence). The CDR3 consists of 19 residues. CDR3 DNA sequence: TGTGCCAGCAGCTTAGGCTCTTGGTTTTCGGACAGAAGCTCCTACGAGCAGTACTTC. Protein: CASSLGSWFSDRSSYEQYF.

This CDR3 is CSASERGWNTEAFF. The CDR3 nucleotides read TGCAGTGCTAGCGAGAGGGGATGGAACACTGAAGCTTTCTTT. The gene calls are TRBV20-1 and TRBJ1-1; weak D call: TRBD1 (5 bases). This CDR3 has 14 residues. The V end was cut by 3 bases, the J end by 1 base, with 12 bases between. Per the germline V gene, CDR1 is DFQATT and CDR2 is SNEGSKA (reference sequence).

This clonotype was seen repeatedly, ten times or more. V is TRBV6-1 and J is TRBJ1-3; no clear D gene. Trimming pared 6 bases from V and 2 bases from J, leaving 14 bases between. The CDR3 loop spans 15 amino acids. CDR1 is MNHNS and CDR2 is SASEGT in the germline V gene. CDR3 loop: CASRDRGSPGNTIYF. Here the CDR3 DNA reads TGTGCCAGCAGGGATCGTGGGTCGCCTGGAAACACCATATATTTT.

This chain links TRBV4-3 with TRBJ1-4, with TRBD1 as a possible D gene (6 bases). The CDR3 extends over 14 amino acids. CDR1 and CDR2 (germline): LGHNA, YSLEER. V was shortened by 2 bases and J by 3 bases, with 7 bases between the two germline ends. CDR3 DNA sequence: TGCGCCAGCAGCCAACAGGGGTCTAATGAAAAACTGTTTTTT. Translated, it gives CASSQQGSNEKLFF.

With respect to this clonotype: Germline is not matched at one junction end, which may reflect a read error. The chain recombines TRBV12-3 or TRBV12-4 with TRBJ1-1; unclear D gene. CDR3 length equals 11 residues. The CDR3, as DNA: TGTGCCAGCAGCCTCTGGACTGAAGCTGTCTTT. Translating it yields CASSLWTEAVF.

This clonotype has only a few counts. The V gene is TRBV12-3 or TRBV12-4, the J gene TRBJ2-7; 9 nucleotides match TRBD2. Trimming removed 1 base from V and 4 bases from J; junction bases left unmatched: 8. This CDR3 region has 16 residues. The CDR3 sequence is CASSLGGLAIRYEQYF. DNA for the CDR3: TGTGCCAGCAGTTTAGGGGGACTAGCCATTCGATACGAGCAGTACTTC.

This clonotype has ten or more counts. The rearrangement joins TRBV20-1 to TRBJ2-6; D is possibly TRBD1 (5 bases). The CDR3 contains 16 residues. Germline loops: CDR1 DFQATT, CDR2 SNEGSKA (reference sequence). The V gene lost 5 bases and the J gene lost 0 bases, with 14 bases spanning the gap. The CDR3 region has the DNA TGCAGTGCTCAACCGACAGCAGACTCTGGGGCCAACGTCCTGACTTTC. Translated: CSAQPTADSGANVLTF.